This is a list of T cell receptor beta chains from one sample in a study of T cell responses to AZD1222 COVID-19 vaccine. TCRdb keeps only in-frame clones here, not all; method: immunoSEQ multiplex PCR. The sample has 170,000 or so clones; around 90% are singletons. Here the sequenced sample was peripheral blood, taken on day 0 of AZD1222 vaccination. Receptor source: an adult in good health. Each CDR3 is given with its conserved first and last residue. Fields, in order: J gene, clone size, V gene, D gene, CDR3 protein, CDR3 DNA. D genes are given only for firm matches. Clone size appears in some rows only: once, few, many, or a class for an expanded clone.

j_call: TRBJ2-5
clone_size: -
v_call: TRBV7-6
d_call: -
cdr3_aa: CASSSSSVMGETQYF
cdr3_nt: TGTGCCAGCAGCTCCAGTTCAGTGATGGGGGAGACCCAGTACTTC

j_call: TRBJ2-6
clone_size: -
v_call: TRBV5-1
d_call: -
cdr3_aa: CASMGVAGANVLTF
cdr3_nt: TGCGCCAGCATGGGGGTTGCTGGGGCCAACGTCCTGACTTTC

j_call: TRBJ1-4
clone_size: -
v_call: TRBV27
d_call: -
cdr3_aa: CASYSFGKLFF
cdr3_nt: TGTGCCAGCTATTCCTTTGGCAAACTGTTTTTT

j_call: TRBJ1-3
clone_size: -
v_call: TRBV30
d_call: -
cdr3_aa: CAWGVGSGNTIYF
cdr3_nt: TGTGCCTGGGGCGTGGGCTCTGGAAACACCATATATTTT

j_call: TRBJ1-1
clone_size: -
v_call: TRBV7-2
d_call: -
cdr3_aa: CASSSYTNTEAFF
cdr3_nt: TGTGCCAGCAGCTCTTATACAAACACTGAAGCTTTCTTT

j_call: TRBJ2-1
clone_size: once
v_call: TRBV30
d_call: -
cdr3_aa: CAWSVMAAQFF
cdr3_nt: TGTGCCTGGAGTGTTATGGCTGCCCAGTTCTTC

j_call: TRBJ2-7
clone_size: -
v_call: TRBV19
d_call: -
cdr3_aa: CASSTQVGGDYEQYF
cdr3_nt: TGTGCCAGTAGTACCCAGGTAGGGGGGGACTACGAGCAGTACTTC

j_call: TRBJ1-5
clone_size: -
v_call: TRBV28
d_call: -
cdr3_aa: CASSLPGGSNQPQHF
cdr3_nt: TGTGCCAGCAGTCTGCCGGGGGGTAGCAATCAGCCCCAGCATTTT

j_call: TRBJ1-2
clone_size: once
v_call: TRBV19
d_call: -
cdr3_aa: CASSIDAATNYGYTF
cdr3_nt: TGTGCCAGTAGTATAGACGCAGCAACTAACTATGGCTACACCTTC

j_call: TRBJ1-5
clone_size: few
v_call: TRBV19
d_call: -
cdr3_aa: CASSIPWQGNNQPQHF
cdr3_nt: TGTGCCAGTAGTATTCCGTGGCAGGGGAACAATCAGCCCCAGCATTTT

j_call: TRBJ2-1
clone_size: -
v_call: TRBV30
d_call: -
cdr3_aa: CAWSVVNEQFF
cdr3_nt: TGTGCCTGGAGTGTAGTGAATGAGCAGTTCTTC

j_call: TRBJ1-1
clone_size: -
v_call: TRBV5-1
d_call: -
cdr3_aa: CASSTDSLNTEAFF
cdr3_nt: TGCGCCAGCAGCACGGACAGTCTGAACACTGAAGCTTTCTTT

j_call: TRBJ1-3
clone_size: -
v_call: TRBV6-1
d_call: -
cdr3_aa: CASSESGVPGNTIYF
cdr3_nt: TGTGCCAGCAGTGAAAGTGGAGTTCCTGGAAACACCATATATTTT

j_call: TRBJ1-5
clone_size: few
v_call: TRBV5-1
d_call: -
cdr3_aa: CASSLEAGGGNQPQHF
cdr3_nt: TGCGCCAGCAGCTTGGAGGCGGGAGGTGGCAATCAGCCCCAGCATTTT